The 29 T cell receptor beta chains in this list originate from one sample, sequenced in a study of low-dose radiotherapy and immunotherapy resistance in tumors. TRAV- and TRBV-specific primers primed first-strand cDNA, covering alpha and beta chains. The PCR that amplified TCRs ran for 20 cycles, relying on a constant-region primer and a V-primer adapter. One entry per CDR3 protein, called by TCRdb with MiXCR from the reads. The data contain 11,000 or so distinct CDR3 sequences, 50% to 70% of them singletons. The receptor source for this set is a human donor with advanced metastatic prostate, ovarian, gallbladder or colorectal cancer (not recorded which). This table probably holds off-target reads from a library built for another chain.

A note on this clonotype: At one boundary the junction diverges from the germline segment, which might be a read error. The rearrangement uses TRBV5-1 and TRBJ2-1; D might be TRBD2 (6 bases). The CDR3 extends over 15 amino acids. Germline V gene data show CDR1 as SGHRS and CDR2 as YFSETQ. CDR3 coding DNA: TGTGCCAGCAGCACGGGACTTCCCGAAAACGGTGAGCAGTTCTTC. It encodes CASSTGLPENGEQFF.

The count of this clonotype is one. The J gene is TRBJ2-3, the V gene TRBV7-6; 9 nucleotides line up with TRBD2. The ends lost 1 base at V and 4 bases at J; junction bases unmatched: 6. This CDR3 has 16 amino acids. Germline CDR1 and CDR2: SGHVS and FNYEAQ. Here the CDR3 DNA reads TGTGCCAGCAGCTTAGGGGCGGGAGGGCAAGCAGATACGCAGTATTTT. Protein: CASSLGAGGQADTQYF.

This clonotype was found a few times. Germline is not matched at one junction end, which may reflect a read error. The V call is TRBV4-3, the J call TRBJ2-1, with 9 bases matching TRBD1. This CDR3 comprises 14 residues. Germline V lookup: CDR1 LGHNA, CDR2 YSLEER. CDR3 sequence reads: CASSQGTGYNEQFF. The CDR3 coding sequence is TGCGCCAGCAGTCAAGGGACAGGGTACAATGAGCAGTTCTTC.

A few counts support this clonotype. This chain connects TRBV6-5 to TRBJ1-2, with D perhaps matching TRBD1 (6 bases). V dropped 5 bases and J dropped 8 bases, with 15 bases sitting between them. Germline values: CDR1 MNHEY, CDR2 SVGAGI. CDR3 length: 13 amino acids. The CDR3 sequence is CASSPSGERGYTF. CDR3 sequence (DNA): TGTGCCAGCAGTCCCTCAGGGGAGCGCGGCTACACCTTC.

CDR3 in amino acids: CATSLSGQGSYNEQFF. The DNA of the CDR3 is TGTGCCACCAGTCTTAGCGGACAGGGCTCCTACAATGAGCAGTTCTTC. The chain recombines TRBV24-1 with TRBJ2-1, with 8 bases fitting TRBD1. Germline values: CDR1 KGHDR, CDR2 SFDVKD. The CDR3 runs 16 residues. V lost 6 bases to trimming and J lost 0 bases; unmatched junction nucleotides: 6.

V and J are TRBV5-4 and TRBJ2-1; TRBD2 matches 11 bases. J lost 10 bases, V lost 4 bases, and 10 bases had no gene match. Germline V gene sequence: CDR1 SGHNT, CDR2 YYREEE (reference sequence). There are 15 residues in the CDR3. The CDR3 region has the DNA TGTGCCAGCAGCCCCCGTGGGCTAGCGGGGGGCGAGCAGTTCTTC. It translates to CASSPRGLAGGEQFF.

This chain uses TRBV9 with TRBJ1-1; a possible D gene is TRBD1 (5 bases). This CDR3 contains 14 residues. Trimming took 4 bases from V and 0 from J, leaving 10 bases between them. Per germline, CDR1 SGDLS and CDR2 YYNGEE. CDR3 nucleotides: TGTGCCAGCAGCCTACGACAGCTGAACACTGAAGCTTTCTTT. Amino acids: CASSLRQLNTEAFF.

The V and J genes are TRBV12-3 or TRBV12-4 and TRBJ2-5, with D unclear. The V and J ends lost 5 bases and 5 bases respectively, with 6 bases between them. The CDR3 is made up of 11 amino acids. CDR3 protein: CASSVRETQYF. CDR3 DNA sequence: TGTGCCAGCAGTGTTCGGGAGACCCAGTACTTC.

The chain links TRBV5-1 to TRBJ1-1; weak D call: TRBD1 (5 bases). The CDR3 runs to 14 residues. Germline V gene sequence: CDR1 SGHRS, CDR2 YFSETQ. Between the trimmed V and J ends, which lost 4 bases and 7 bases, there was a span of 17 bases. CDR3 DNA: TGCGCCAGCAGCCCTAAGATGGCCGGGGGTGAAGCTTTCTTT. Its translation: CASSPKMAGGEAFF.

The rearrangement uses TRBV12-3 or TRBV12-4 and TRBJ2-3; 8 bases fit TRBD1. The ends lost 6 bases at V and 8 bases at J; junction bases unmatched: 10. The CDR3 contains 14 residues. Here the CDR3 DNA reads TGTGCCAGCAGAGGGACAGGTCCTCCAGGTACGCAGTATTTT. As protein: CASRGTGPPGTQYF.

V and J are TRBV2 and TRBJ2-1; 8 bases agree with TRBD2. This CDR3 comprises 16 residues. Germline CDR1 SNHLY, CDR2 FYNNEI. V lost 6 bases and J lost 0; bases outside the gene matches: 7. The CDR3 protein is CASSRYSGISYNEQFF. The CDR3 DNA is TGTGCCAGCAGCCGCTATAGCGGGATCTCCTACAATGAGCAGTTCTTC.

The chain links TRBV28 to TRBJ1-5; D not certain. Germline V gives CDR1 MDHEN, CDR2 SYDVKM. The CDR3 consists of 15 residues. Trimming took off 6 bases at V and 4 bases at J, with 16 bases between the two ends. The CDR3 protein is CASSRPRSSNQPQHF. For the CDR3, the DNA is TGTGCCAGCAGCAGACCGCGCTCTTCGAATCAGCCCCAGCATTTT.

The chain links TRBV2 to TRBJ1-4; D is ambiguous. CDR3 length: 14 residues. V was clipped by 7 bases and J by 0 bases, with 9 bases between them. The germline CDR1 and CDR2 sequences are SNHLY and FYNNEI. CDR3 nucleotide sequence: TGTGCCAGCACTGAGGTTTCAACTAATGAAAAACTGTTTTTT. Its protein product is CASTEVSTNEKLFF.

This clonotype was counted only a few times. In DNA, the CDR3 is TGCAGTGCTCCTAGACAGGTCAATGAGCAGTTCTTC. The encoded protein is CSAPRQVNEQFF. The chain couples TRBV20-1 to TRBJ2-1; a weak D match, TRBD1 (6 bases). Deletions cut 5 bases from V and 6 bases from J, with 11 bases between. In germline, CDR1 is DFQATT, CDR2 SNEGSKA (reference sequence). CDR3 length equals 12 residues.

This clonotype was observed a handful of times. The CDR3 DNA reads as TGCAGCGCGCAACTAGCCTACGAGCAGTACTTC. It encodes CSAQLAYEQYF. The V gene is TRBV29-1, the J gene TRBJ2-7; D perhaps matches TRBD2 (5 bases). V dropped 7 bases and J dropped 2 bases, with 9 bases sitting between them. Germline V lookup: CDR1 SQVTM, CDR2 ANQGSEA. The CDR3 has 11 amino acids.

The chain recombines TRBV6-5 with TRBJ1-4; D remains ambiguous. Germline V lookup: CDR1 MNHEY, CDR2 SVGAGI. The CDR3 loop spans 15 amino acids. V gave up 5 bases and J gave up 0 bases, with 10 bases separating them. CDR3 sequence reads: CASSASATTNEKLFF. CDR3 nucleotide sequence: TGTGCCAGCAGTGCGTCGGCAACAACTAATGAAAAACTGTTTTTT.

This clonotype was counted a few times. The gene calls are TRBV6-5 and TRBJ1-2, with a tentative D call TRBD1 (6 bases). Germline lookup yields CDR1 MNHEY and CDR2 SVGAGI. Trimming removed 7 bases at V and 0 bases at J, with 12 bases between. The CDR3 runs to 14 residues. CDR3 nucleotide sequence: TGTGCCAGCAACAGGGCGGGAGCTAACTATGGCTACACCTTC. This translates into CASNRAGANYGYTF.

In its sample, this clonotype was seen a few times. The chain's CDR3 is CAWSVPSGRSVEQFF. The CDR3 coding sequence is TGTGCCTGGAGTGTACCCAGCGGGAGATCGGTGGAGCAGTTCTTC. The chain couples TRBV30 to TRBJ2-1, with 8 bases identical to TRBD2. Trimming at V came to 0 bases and at J to 10 bases, leaving 11 bases not matched to a gene. CDR3 length equals 15 residues. The germline CDR1 and CDR2 sequences are GTSNPN and SVGIG (reference sequence).

V usage is TRBV6-6 and J usage is TRBJ2-1, with TRBD2 matching over 12 bases. From germline, CDR1 is MNHNY and CDR2 SVGAGI (reference sequence). The CDR3 extends over 15 amino acids. The ends lost 6 bases at V and 9 bases at J; junction bases unmatched: 9. CDR3 residues: CASRIRLAGESEQFF. CDR3 in DNA: TGTGCCAGCAGAATCCGACTAGCGGGGGAGTCTGAGCAGTTCTTC.

J is TRBJ1-5 and V is TRBV19, with no clear D. Germline CDR1 is LNHDA and CDR2 is SQIVND (reference sequence). The V and J ends lost 6 bases and 4 bases respectively, with 10 bases between them. CDR3 size: 13 residues. This CDR3 reads CASSWRENQPQHF. CDR3 nucleotide sequence: TGTGCCAGTAGCTGGAGAGAGAATCAGCCCCAGCATTTT.

The chain links TRBV10-2 to TRBJ2-3; D unclear. V shed 7 bases and J shed 0 bases, with 2 bases lying between them. CDR3 length: 11 amino acids. The V gene's germline CDR1 is WSHSY and CDR2 SAAADI. CDR3 region: CASTSTDTQYF. CDR3 DNA sequence: TGCGCCAGCACCAGCACAGATACGCAGTATTTT.

The rearrangement links TRBV7-8 to TRBJ2-3, with a weak D call TRBD2 (6 bases). The CDR3 runs to 18 residues. The germline V gene has CDR1 SGHVS and CDR2 FQNEAQ. V lost 2 bases to trimming and J lost 3 bases, with 21 bases between them. The CDR3 bases are TGTGCCAGCAGCTTAAAATGGCGGGACGACGACATAACAGATACGCAGTATTTT. It translates to CASSLKWRDDDITDTQYF. The full variable domain, completed using reference TRBV7-8 and TRBJ2-3, is GAGVSQSPRYKVAKRGQDVALRCDPISGHVSLFWYQQALGQGPEFLTYFQNEAQLDKSGLPSDRFFAERPEGSVSTLKIQRTQQEDSAVYLCASSLKWRDDDITDTQYFGPGTRLTVL.

The chain carries TRBV7-6 and TRBJ2-7; D unclear. CDR1 SGHVS and CDR2 FNYEAQ come from the germline V gene. Trimming left V 1 base short and J 3 bases short, with 7 bases between. This CDR3 contains 13 residues. CDR3 DNA sequence: TGTGCCAGCAGCTTAGGGAGAATCTACGAGCAGTACTTC. Amino acid sequence: CASSLGRIYEQYF.

V and J are TRBV7-6 and TRBJ1-2; D unresolved. V shed 5 bases and J shed 6 bases, with 10 bases lying between them. The CDR3 extends over 12 amino acids. Germline values: CDR1 SGHVS, CDR2 FNYEAQ. The CDR3 DNA reads TGTGCCAGCAGCCTCAACTTCGATGGCTACACCTTC. Amino acid sequence: CASSLNFDGYTF.

This chain links TRBV4-3 with TRBJ2-1, with 9 bases aligning to TRBD2. Germline CDR1 LGHNA, CDR2 YSLEER. Trimming at V came to 2 bases and at J to 0 bases, leaving 8 bases not matched to a gene. The CDR3 consists of 18 residues. The chain's CDR3 is CASSQPSGAPSSYNEQFF. The DNA for the CDR3 is TGCGCCAGCAGCCAACCTAGCGGGGCACCTAGCTCCTACAATGAGCAGTTCTTC.

V is TRBV18 and J is TRBJ1-4; 7 nucleotides line up with TRBD1. After removal of 6 bases from V and 5 bases from J, the junction contained 9 bases not matched to a gene. The V gene's germline CDR1 is KGHSH and CDR2 LQKENI. The CDR3 spans 15 residues. The CDR3 here is CASSLDRGQNEKLFF. The CDR3 nucleotides read TGTGCCAGCTCGTTGGATAGGGGGCAAAATGAAAAACTGTTTTTT.

The chain uses TRBV29-1 and TRBJ1-2, with 9 bases matching TRBD1. The CDR3 is 14 residues long. The V gene's germline CDR1 is SQVTM and CDR2 ANQGSEA. Trimming removed 6 bases from V and 2 bases from J; junction bases left unmatched: 7. The chain's CDR3 is CSVRTGVANYGYTF. The CDR3 DNA is TGCAGCGTCCGGACAGGGGTGGCCAACTATGGCTACACCTTC.

The gene calls are TRBV20-1 and TRBJ2-5, with D hard to call. The CDR3 loop spans 13 amino acids. Germline V lookup: CDR1 DFQATT, CDR2 SNEGSKA (reference sequence). Trimming shortened V by 2 bases and J by 1 base, and 8 bases separated the two germline ends. Here the CDR3 DNA reads TGCAGTGCTAGAAATTCTCCCCAAGAGACCCAGTACTTC. Translation: CSARNSPQETQYF.

The V and J genes are TRBV6-6 and TRBJ1-5; no clear D gene. V shed 4 bases and J shed 0 bases, with 7 bases lying between them. The CDR3 has 14 amino acids. The germline CDR1 and CDR2 sequences are MNHNY and SVGAGI (reference sequence). This chain's CDR3 is CASSLRASNQPQHF. The CDR3 DNA reads TGTGCCAGCAGTTTGAGGGCTAGCAATCAGCCCCAGCATTTT.